This TCR beta chain was obtained from a study of vaccination and CD4 T cells after COVID-19. Scientists ran DNA taken from cultured CD4+ T cells through the Oncomine TCR Beta short-read assay for sequencing. TCRdb called the PCR reads again in MiXCR, with one record for every CDR3 protein. The sample shows approximately 15,000 distinct CDR3 sequences, approximately 49% of them seen only once. Indicated treatment: approximately nine-day PBMC culture with coronavirus spike peptide pools or control peptides (ViraFEST assay). Per-well cultures of around 2 million PBMCs received roughly 9.8 IU/ml IL-2 and approximately 10 ug/ml peptide pools. The CDR3 is made up of 16 amino acids. V lost 5 bases and J 1 base, leaving 18 bases between the germline ends. The V gene's germline CDR1 is MNHEY and CDR2 SVGEGT. A word on this clonotype: Its antigen is currently unknown.

The rearrangement uses TRBV6-2 or TRBV6-3 and TRBJ2-7; D is possibly TRBD1 (6 bases). Material: CD4+ T cells from blood, cultured in vitro, obtained before SARS-CoV-2 vaccination. This clonotype was obtained from a human donor who had recovered from COVID-19. DNA of the CDR3: TGTGCCAGCAGTCCCCCCGAGAACAGGGAATCCTACGAGCAGTACTTC. Its translation is CASSPPENRESYEQYF.